Below, one T cell receptor (beta chain) is given with its context. The data stem from a study of shared clonotypes between healthy human individuals. Naive CD8 cells, CD45RO-negative and positively selected for CCR7, excluded terminally differentiated effector memory CD45RA+ cells. TCRdb's table, derived via immunoSEQ multiplex PCR, lists solely in-frame clones and lacks some. Of under 700,000 clones listed, roughly 95% are singletons. The CDR3 contains 20 residues. The chain recombines TRBV1 with TRBJ2-2. TRBV1 is marked as a pseudogene. The sequenced material came from naive CD8+ T cells sorted from blood. This TCR came from a woman younger than 45 in good health. The CDR3 spells CTSSQGPHRPLSENTGELFF. The CDR3 bases are TGCACCAGCAGCCAAGGACCCCACCGCCCGCTCTCCGAAAACACCGGGGAGCTGTTTTTT.